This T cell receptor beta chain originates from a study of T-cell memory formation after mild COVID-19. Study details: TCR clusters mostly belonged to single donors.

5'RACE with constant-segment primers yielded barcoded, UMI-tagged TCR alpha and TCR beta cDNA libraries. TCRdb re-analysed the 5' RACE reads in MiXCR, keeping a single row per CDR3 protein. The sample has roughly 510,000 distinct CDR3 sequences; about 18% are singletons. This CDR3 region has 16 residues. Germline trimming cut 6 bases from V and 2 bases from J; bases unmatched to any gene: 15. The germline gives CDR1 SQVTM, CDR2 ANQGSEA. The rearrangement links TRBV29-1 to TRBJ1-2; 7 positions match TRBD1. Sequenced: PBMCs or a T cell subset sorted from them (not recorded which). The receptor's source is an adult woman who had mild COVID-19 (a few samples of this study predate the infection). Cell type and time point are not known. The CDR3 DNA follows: TGCAGCGTCCAAACCTCGAACAGGGGCATCAACTATGGCTACACCTTC. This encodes CSVQTSNRGINYGYTF.